This T cell receptor (beta chain) was observed in a study of T cell repertoires in cytomegalovirus infection. Across the study: CMV epitopes in the study were HLA-C-restricted (recently identified) and HLA-B-restricted (well studied). The public TCR beta signatures pointed to both CMV infection and matching HLA type. Whole-study results and caveats: In two of eight donors, the top clonotype was HLA-C-restricted CMV-specific. Carriers of CMV plus the relevant HLA were identified by cumulative public TCR beta family frequency.

CDR1 and CDR2 (germline): MNHEY, SVGEGT. The CDR3 has 17 residues. The ends were cut back, 2 bases at V and 4 bases at J, with 18 bases in the middle. MiXCR, applied by TCRdb to the reads, yields one record per CDR3 protein. The table records some 71,000 distinct CDR3 sequences, about 29% of them present only once. Of note for this clonotype: What it recognizes is unknown.

This chain links TRBV6-2 or TRBV6-3 with TRBJ1-5, with D possibly being TRBD1 (6 bases). Here the sequenced sample was CD8+ T cells from cultured PBMCs, taken from culture after CMV antigen stimulation. The source is a human donor in good health (CMV status not recorded). Some clones in this sample may be carry-over from other donors' samples. CDR3 loop: CASSYGPGERGNQPQHF. The DNA of the CDR3 is TGTGCCAGCAGTTACGGTCCAGGAGAAAGGGGGAATCAGCCCCAGCATTTT.